This T cell receptor (beta chain) stems from a study of prognosis after radiotherapy for stage I lung cancer. Study-level background: Stage I non-small cell lung cancer cases were enrolled from early 2018 through early 2019. It was considered that all non-small cell lung cancer patients were medically inoperable. Study-wide points: Frequencies of TRBV and TRBJ gene use reportedly varied by whether patients had metastases. Unique TCR clones declined after stereotactic body radiation therapy, from a median 10,088 to 6,861.

TCR beta CDR3 amplification from genomic DNA was performed by two-round multiplex PCR. First-round PCR used primers specific to each TRBV and TRBJ gene. From the multiplex PCR reads, TCRdb called clonotypes with MiXCR, one entry per CDR3 protein. This table holds about 51,000 distinct CDR3 sequences, roughly 35% found once. The V gene end was trimmed by 5 bases and the J gene end by 7 bases; junction bases not matched to a gene: 13. Looked up from germline, CDR1 is MDHEN and CDR2 is SYDVKM. The CDR3 contains 16 residues. In its sample, this clonotype was seen many times. Its target is unknown. The source of this sequence is a donor aged 50 or older with non-small cell lung cancer. The material was PBMCs, obtained before or after stereotactic body radiation therapy (not recorded which). The chain is built from TRBV28 and TRBJ2-7; 11 nucleotides agree with TRBD1. The CDR3 region is CASSRTGGDSMREQYF. The CDR3 region has the DNA TGTGCCAGCAGTCGGACAGGGGGCGATTCTATGCGAGAGCAGTACTTC.